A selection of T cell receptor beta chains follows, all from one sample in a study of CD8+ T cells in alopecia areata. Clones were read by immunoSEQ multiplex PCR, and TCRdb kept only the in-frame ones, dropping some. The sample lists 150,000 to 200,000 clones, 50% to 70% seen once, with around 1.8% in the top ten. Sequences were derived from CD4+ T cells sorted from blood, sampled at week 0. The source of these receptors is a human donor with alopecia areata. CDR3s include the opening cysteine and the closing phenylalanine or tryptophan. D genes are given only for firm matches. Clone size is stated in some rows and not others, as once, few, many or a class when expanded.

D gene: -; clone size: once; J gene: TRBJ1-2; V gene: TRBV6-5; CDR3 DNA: TGTGCCAGCAAAGGCGGGGCTTTCGGCTACACCTTC; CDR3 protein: CASKGGAFGYTF
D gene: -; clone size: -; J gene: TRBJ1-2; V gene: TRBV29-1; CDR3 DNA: TGCAGCGTTGATCTAGGGGGTGACTATGGCTACACCTTC; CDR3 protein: CSVDLGGDYGYTF
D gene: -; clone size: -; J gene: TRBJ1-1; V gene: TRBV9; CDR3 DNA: TGTGCCAGCAGCGTAGATGGAGGAAGAGGACCAAAGGGAGCTTTCTTT; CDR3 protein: CASSVDGGRGPKGAFF
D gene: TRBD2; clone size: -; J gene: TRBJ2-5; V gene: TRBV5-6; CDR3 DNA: TGTGCCAGCAGCTTGGGTCCAGCGGGGGTGGAGACCCAGTACTTC; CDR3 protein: CASSLGPAGVETQYF
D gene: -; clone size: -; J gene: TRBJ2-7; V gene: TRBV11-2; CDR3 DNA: TGTGCCAGCAGCTTATGGGCAGGGGCAGACTACGAGCAGTACTTC; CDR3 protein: CASSLWAGADYEQYF
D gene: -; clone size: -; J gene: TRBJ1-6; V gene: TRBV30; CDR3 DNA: TGTGCCTGGGTGGGCCAGGCTAATTCACCCCTCCACTTT; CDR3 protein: CAWVGQANSPLHF
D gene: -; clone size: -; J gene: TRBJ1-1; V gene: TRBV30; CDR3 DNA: TGTGCCTGGAGCCAGACAGGGAACACTGAAGCTTTCTTT; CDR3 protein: CAWSQTGNTEAFF
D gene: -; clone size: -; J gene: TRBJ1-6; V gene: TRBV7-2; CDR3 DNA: TGTGCCAGCAGCCTAACAGGGTACAATTCACCCCTCCACTTT; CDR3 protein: CASSLTGYNSPLHF
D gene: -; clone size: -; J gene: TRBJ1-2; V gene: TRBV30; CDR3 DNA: TGTGCATTCCAGACGAGGGTGAATGGCTACACCTTC; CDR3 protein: CAFQTRVNGYTF
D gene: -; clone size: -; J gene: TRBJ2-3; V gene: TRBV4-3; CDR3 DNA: TGCGCCAGCAGCCAAGAGGCGGGCTTTAGCACAGATACGCAGTATTTT; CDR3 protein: CASSQEAGFSTDTQYF
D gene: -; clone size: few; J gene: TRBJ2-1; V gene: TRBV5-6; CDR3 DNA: TGTGCCAGCAGCTTGCCCATAGCCGATGAGCAGTTCTTC; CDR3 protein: CASSLPIADEQFF
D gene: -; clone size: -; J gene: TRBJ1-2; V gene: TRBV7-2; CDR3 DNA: TGTGCCAGCAGCCCCCGGACAGCTTCCCATGGCTACACCTTC; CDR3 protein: CASSPRTASHGYTF
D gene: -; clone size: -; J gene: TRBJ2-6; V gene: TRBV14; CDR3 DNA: TGTGCCAGCAGCCAAGATGCAGGGGTCGGGGCCAACGTCCTGACTTTC; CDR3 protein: CASSQDAGVGANVLTF
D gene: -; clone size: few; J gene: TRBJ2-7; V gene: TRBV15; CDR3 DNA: TGTGCCACCAGCAGAGATGCGTCCAATGATGGGGAGCAGTACTTC; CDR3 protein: CATSRDASNDGEQYF
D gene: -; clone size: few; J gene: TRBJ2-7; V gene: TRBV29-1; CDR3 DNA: TGCAGCGTCCGGATGGGGGGCGAGCAGTACTTC; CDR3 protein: CSVRMGGEQYF
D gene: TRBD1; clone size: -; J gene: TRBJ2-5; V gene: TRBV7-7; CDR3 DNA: TGTGCCAGCAGCTTACGGACAGGCCACGAGACCCAGTACTTC; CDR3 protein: CASSLRTGHETQYF
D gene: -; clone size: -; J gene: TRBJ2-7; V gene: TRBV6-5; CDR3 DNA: TGTGCCAGCAGTCCCGCAGGGTCCTACGAGCAGTACTTC; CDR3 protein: CASSPAGSYEQYF
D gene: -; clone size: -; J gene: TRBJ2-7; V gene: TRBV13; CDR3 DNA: TGTGCCAGCAGCCACGGCGTGAGCTCCTACGAGCAGTACTTC; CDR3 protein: CASSHGVSSYEQYF
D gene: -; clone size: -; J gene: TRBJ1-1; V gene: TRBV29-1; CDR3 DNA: TGCAGCGTTGGAGGTTGGAACACTGAAGCTTTCTTT; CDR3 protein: CSVGGWNTEAFF
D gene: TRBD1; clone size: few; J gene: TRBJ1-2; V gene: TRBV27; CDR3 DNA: TGTGCCAGCAGTGACAGGGGGCGCGGTGGCTACACCTTC; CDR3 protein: CASSDRGRGGYTF
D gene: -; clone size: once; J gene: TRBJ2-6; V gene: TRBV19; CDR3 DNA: TGTGCCAGTAGTGTTATCGTGTCTGGGGCCAACGTCCTGACTTTC; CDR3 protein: CASSVIVSGANVLTF
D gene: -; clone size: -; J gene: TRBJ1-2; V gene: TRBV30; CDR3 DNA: TGTGCCTGGAGTGGAGGGTCCCTTTCCTATGGCTACACCTTC; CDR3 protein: CAWSGGSLSYGYTF
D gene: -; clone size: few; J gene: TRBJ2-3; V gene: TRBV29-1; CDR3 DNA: TGCAGCGTTGAATTGGTCGATACGCAGTATTTT; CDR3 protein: CSVELVDTQYF
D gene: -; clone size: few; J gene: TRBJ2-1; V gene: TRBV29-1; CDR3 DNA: TGCAGCGTTGTAGAATTTACCAATGAGCAGTTCTTC; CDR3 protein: CSVVEFTNEQFF
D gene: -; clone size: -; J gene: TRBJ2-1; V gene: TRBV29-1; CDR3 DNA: TGCAGCGTTGAAGATCCTGGACCACAAAGATACAATGAGCAGTTCTTC; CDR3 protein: CSVEDPGPQRYNEQFF
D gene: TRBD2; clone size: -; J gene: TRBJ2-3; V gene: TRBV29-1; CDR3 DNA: TGCAGCGTTAGCGGGGATCGCACAGATACGCAGTATTTT; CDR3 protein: CSVSGDRTDTQYF
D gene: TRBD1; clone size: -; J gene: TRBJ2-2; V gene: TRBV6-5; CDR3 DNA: TGTGCCAGCAGGATCAACAGGGGCGCCAGCGGGGAGCTGTTTTTT; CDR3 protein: CASRINRGASGELFF
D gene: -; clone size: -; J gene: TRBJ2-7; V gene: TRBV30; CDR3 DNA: TGTGCCTGGACCACACACTCGAAGGGCGAGCAGTACTTC; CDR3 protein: CAWTTHSKGEQYF
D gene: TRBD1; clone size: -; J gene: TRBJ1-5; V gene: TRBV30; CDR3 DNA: TGTGCCTGGACGGGACAGGGGAATCAGCCCCAGCATTTT; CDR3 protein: CAWTGQGNQPQHF
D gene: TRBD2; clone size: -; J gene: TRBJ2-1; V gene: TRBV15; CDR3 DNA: TGTGCCACCAGGGAGCTAGCGGGGGGGCAGACCTACAATGAGCAGTTCTTC; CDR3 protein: CATRELAGGQTYNEQFF
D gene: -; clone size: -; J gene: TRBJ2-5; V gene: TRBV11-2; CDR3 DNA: TGTGCCAGCAGCTGGACCGACGGAGAAGAGACCCAGTACTTC; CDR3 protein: CASSWTDGEETQYF
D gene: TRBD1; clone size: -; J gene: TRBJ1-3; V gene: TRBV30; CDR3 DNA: TGTGCCTGGAGTACAAACAGGGGAACTGGAAACACCATATATTTT; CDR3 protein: CAWSTNRGTGNTIYF
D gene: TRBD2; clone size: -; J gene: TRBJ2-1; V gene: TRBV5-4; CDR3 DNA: TGTGCCAGCAGGTCAGGGACTAGCGGGGCAAAATCTGAGCAGTTCTTC; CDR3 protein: CASRSGTSGAKSEQFF
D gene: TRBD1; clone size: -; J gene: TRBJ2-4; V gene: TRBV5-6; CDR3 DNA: TGTGCCAGCAGCATACAGGGGAACAAAAACATTCAGTACTTC; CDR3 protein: CASSIQGNKNIQYF
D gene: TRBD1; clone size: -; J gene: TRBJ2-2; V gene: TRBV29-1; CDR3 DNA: TGCAGCGTTGATATCGCAGGGGGCGGCGGGGAGCTGTTTTTT; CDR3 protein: CSVDIAGGGGELFF
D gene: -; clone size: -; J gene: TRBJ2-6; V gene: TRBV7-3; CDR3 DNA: TGTGCCAGCAGCTTAATCGGACGGCCAGATTCTTCTGGGGCCAACGTCCTGACTTTC; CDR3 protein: CASSLIGRPDSSGANVLTF
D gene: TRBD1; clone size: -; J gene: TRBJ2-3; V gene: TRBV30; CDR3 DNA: TGTGCCTGGAGTCAGGTCGCCGGGACAGGGTGGACAGATACGCAGTATTTT; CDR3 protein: CAWSQVAGTGWTDTQYF
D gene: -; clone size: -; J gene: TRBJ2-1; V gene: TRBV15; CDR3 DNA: TGTGCCACCAGCAGAGGGTCCGGGGACACACGAAGCGAGCAGTTCTTC; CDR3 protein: CATSRGSGDTRSEQFF
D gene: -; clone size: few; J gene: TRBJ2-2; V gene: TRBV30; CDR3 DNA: TGTGCCTGGGCAGACGTGACGGGGGAGCTGTTTTTT; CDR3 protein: CAWADVTGELFF
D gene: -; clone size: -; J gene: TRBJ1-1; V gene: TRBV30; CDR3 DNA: TGTGCCTGGAGTCCCAAGAGGCAGGGGTGGACTGAAGCTTTCTTT; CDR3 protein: CAWSPKRQGWTEAFF
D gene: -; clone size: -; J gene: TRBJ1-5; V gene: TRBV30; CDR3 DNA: TGTGCCTGGAGTACCGGACAGCGCAATCAGCCCCAGCATTTT; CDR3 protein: CAWSTGQRNQPQHF
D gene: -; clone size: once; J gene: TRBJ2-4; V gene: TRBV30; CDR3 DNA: TGTGCCTGGAGTAGAGTTCCAGGAGGGAAAAACATTCAGTACTTC; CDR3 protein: CAWSRVPGGKNIQYF
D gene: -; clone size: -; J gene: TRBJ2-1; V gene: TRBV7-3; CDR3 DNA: TGTGCCAGCAGCTTAATGGCGGGGACTTACAATGAGCAGTTCTTC; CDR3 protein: CASSLMAGTYNEQFF
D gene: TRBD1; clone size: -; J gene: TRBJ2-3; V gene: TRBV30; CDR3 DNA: TGTGCCTGTAGGACAGGGGTTGACACAGATACGCAGTATTTT; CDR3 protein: CACRTGVDTDTQYF
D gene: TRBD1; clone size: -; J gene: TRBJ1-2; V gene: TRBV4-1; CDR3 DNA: TGCGCCAGCAGCCAAGAGGGACAGGGAAGCAACTATGGCTACACCTTC; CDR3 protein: CASSQEGQGSNYGYTF
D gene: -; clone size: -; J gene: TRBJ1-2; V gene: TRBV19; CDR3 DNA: TGTGCCAGTAGTATAAGTACGACGGTCGCTAACTATGGCTACACCTTC; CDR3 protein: CASSISTTVANYGYTF
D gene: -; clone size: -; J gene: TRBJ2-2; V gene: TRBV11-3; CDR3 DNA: TGTGCCAGCAGCTTTATTACCGGGACGAACACCGGGGAGCTGTTTTTT; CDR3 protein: CASSFITGTNTGELFF
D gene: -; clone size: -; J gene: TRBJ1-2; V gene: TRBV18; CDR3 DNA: TGTGCCAGCTCACCACCCAGTACGAGAGATTATGGCTACACCTTC; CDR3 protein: CASSPPSTRDYGYTF
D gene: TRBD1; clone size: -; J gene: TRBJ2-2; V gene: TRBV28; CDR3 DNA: TGTGCCAGCAGCCTGACAGGGTATAACGGGGAGCTGTTTTTT; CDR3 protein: CASSLTGYNGELFF
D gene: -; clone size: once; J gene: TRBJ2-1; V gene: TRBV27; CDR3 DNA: TGTGCCAGCAGTTCTAGCAGGGGTGAGCAGTTCTTC; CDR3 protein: CASSSSRGEQFF
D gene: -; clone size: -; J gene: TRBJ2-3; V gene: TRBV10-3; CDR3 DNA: TGTGCCATCAGTGCGGGACGCACAGATACGCAGTATTTT; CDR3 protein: CAISAGRTDTQYF
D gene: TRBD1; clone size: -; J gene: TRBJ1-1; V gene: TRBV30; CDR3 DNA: TGTGCCTGGAGTGTACCGGACAGGATCATGAACACTGAAGCTTTCTTT; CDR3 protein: CAWSVPDRIMNTEAFF
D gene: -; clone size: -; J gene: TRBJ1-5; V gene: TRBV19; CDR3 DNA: TGTGCCAGTAGTACCGGAAGCAATCAGCCCCAGCATTTT; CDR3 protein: CASSTGSNQPQHF
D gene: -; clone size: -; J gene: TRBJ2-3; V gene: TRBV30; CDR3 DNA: TGTGCCTGGAGTGGGGCAGGGAGCACAGATACGCAGTATTTT; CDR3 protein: CAWSGAGSTDTQYF
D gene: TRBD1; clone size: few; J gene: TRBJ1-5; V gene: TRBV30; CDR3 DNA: TGTGCCTGGAGGGGACAGCCAAATCAGCCCCAGCATTTT; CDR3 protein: CAWRGQPNQPQHF